Here is one T cell receptor (beta chain) with its context. This entry belongs to a study of shared clonotypes between healthy human individuals. CDR1 and CDR2 from the germline V gene are MGHRA and YSYEKL. J lost 3 bases, V lost 0 bases, and 7 bases had no gene match. The CDR3 is 17 amino acids. Here immunoSEQ multiplex PCR was the method, and the copy in TCRdb shows in-frame clones only, minus some. The repertoire holds around 2.5 million clones, with 93% as singletons. This chain connects TRBV4-1 to TRBJ2-3, with 9 bases aligning to TRBD2. The source of this sequence is a man between 18 and 35 years old in good health. Some clones in this sample may be carry-over from other donors' samples. The sample consisted of naive CD4+ T cells from PBMCs. Indicated subset: CD45RA+ positively selected. The CDR3 loop reads CASSQEYVAGDTDTQYF. The CDR3 DNA sequence: TGCGCCAGCAGCCAAGAGTATGTAGCGGGAGATACAGATACGCAGTATTTT.